Sequencing of this T cell receptor (beta chain) was carried out in a study of post-analysis software for immune sequencing data. Study-level background: Relapsing-remitting, secondary progressive and progressive-relapsing multiple sclerosis courses were included.

CDR3 size: 14 residues. Germline V gene data show CDR1 as SNHLY and CDR2 as FYNNEI. V lost 3 bases to trimming and J lost 0 bases, with 8 bases between them. Whole-study findings and limits: When patients were compared with controls, five TRBV segments were more frequent, TRBV5-6, TRBV5-1 and TRBV20-1 among them. Controls significantly exceeded multiple sclerosis patients in normalized Chao1 diversity.

Unique molecular identifiers were present in the TCR beta cDNA libraries. T cells numbering about 0.95 to 10 million yielded some 480,000 cDNA molecules. TCRdb analysed the PCR reads with MiXCR anew, one entry per CDR3 protein. In the table there are about 820,000 distinct CDR3 sequences, about 50% of which are singletons. As to this clonotype: Antigen specificity is unknown.

V is TRBV2 and J is TRBJ1-1; D is unresolved. This receptor was taken from a girl between 5 and 17 years old with multiple sclerosis. Sequenced: blood. CDR3 protein: CASSDGQMNTEAFF. Written as DNA, the CDR3 is TGTGCCAGCAGTGACGGTCAGATGAACACTGAAGCTTTCTTT.